The 19 T cell receptor beta chains below were found in one sample sequenced in a study of blood T cell repertoires in COVID-19. Assay used: immunoSEQ multiplex PCR; TCRdb lists only in-frame clones, some missing. The repertoire holds fewer than 200,000 clones, with 84% as singletons. The source material was peripheral blood. The receptors shown here come from a man aged 35 to 55 who had recovered from COVID-19.

The chain joins TRBV29-1 to TRBJ1-2; unclear D gene. The ends were cut back, 5 bases at V and 5 bases at J, with 6 bases in the middle. Germline V gives CDR1 SQVTM, CDR2 ANQGSEA. This CDR3 has 10 amino acids. The CDR3 loop is CSVPGYGYTF. The CDR3 DNA is TGCAGCGTTCCGGGTTATGGCTACACCTTC. Using reference TRBV29-1 and TRBJ1-2 for the parts outside the CDR3, the full variable domain is SAVISQKPSRDICQRGTSLTIQCQVDSQVTMMFWYRQQPGQSLTLIATANQGSEATYESGFVIDKFPISRPNLTFSTLTVSNMSPEDSSIYLCSVPGYGYTFGSGTRLTVV.

This chain links TRBV9 with TRBJ1-2; D unresolved. CDR3 length: 12 residues. Germline V gives CDR1 SGDLS, CDR2 YYNGEE. V gave up 3 bases and J gave up 8 bases, with 11 bases separating them. CDR3 sequence reads: CASSGGLGGYTF. As DNA, the CDR3 is TGTGCCAGCAGCGGAGGGTTGGGGGGCTACACCTTC. The variable domain in full, with the rest retrieved from reference TRBV9 and TRBJ1-2, is DSGVTQTPKHLITATGQRVTLRCSPRSGDLSVYWYQQSLDQGLQFLIQYYNGEERAKGNILERFSAQQFPDLHSELNLSSLELGDSALYFCASSGGLGGYTFGSGTRLTVV.

In nucleotides, the CDR3 is TGTGCCAGCGTACGGGGGGGAGAGACCCAGTACTTC. Protein product: CASVRGGETQYF. The chain links TRBV3-1 (or the pseudogene TRBV3-2) to TRBJ2-5; TRBD2 agrees at 8 bases. J gave up 4 bases and V 8 bases, and 3 bases lay outside the gene matches. There are 12 residues in the CDR3. Germline CDR1 reads LGHDT; CDR2 reads YNNKEL (reference sequence).

The chain couples TRBV2 to TRBJ1-1; 9 bases line up with TRBD1. V shed 5 bases and J 4 bases; nucleotides not matched to a gene: 5. This CDR3 region has 14 residues. The germline V gene encodes CDR1 SNHLY and CDR2 FYNNEI. The CDR3 DNA reads TGTGCCAGCAGTACCGACAGGGGGGGCACTGAAGCTTTCTTT. It encodes CASSTDRGGTEAFF.

The V and J genes are TRBV7-8 and TRBJ2-2, with D unresolved. Trimming cost V 0 bases and J 4 bases, with 9 bases left between them. CDR3 length: 15 amino acids. The germline V gene has CDR1 SGHVS and CDR2 FQNEAQ. CDR3 nucleotide sequence: TGTGCCAGCAGCTTAGCGCTAACGTTCACCGGGGAGCTGTTTTTT. Its translation: CASSLALTFTGELFF.

V gene TRBV28 combines with J gene TRBJ2-1; TRBD1 matches at 7 bases. Germline-derived CDR1 and CDR2 are MDHEN and SYDVKM. The CDR3 extends over 15 amino acids. J was trimmed by 6 bases and V by 6 bases; bases with no gene match: 11. The CDR3 region is CASRSGTVFLNEQFF. The CDR3 DNA sequence: TGTGCCAGCAGGTCCGGGACAGTATTCCTCAATGAGCAGTTCTTC.

The chain joins TRBV28 to TRBJ1-2, with D perhaps TRBD1 (5 bases). Trimming took off 4 bases at V and 4 bases at J, with 16 bases between the two ends. This CDR3 is built from 15 residues. Germline CDR1 MDHEN, CDR2 SYDVKM. The CDR3, as DNA: TGTGCCAGCAGTTCCCATGGGGCCGACTCCTATGGCTACACCTTC. It yields the protein CASSSHGADSYGYTF.

The count of this clone is one. The J gene is TRBJ1-1, the V gene TRBV11-1; D gene uncertain. V was clipped by 7 bases and J by 2 bases, with 5 bases between them. This CDR3 is 11 amino acids long. From germline, CDR1 is SGHAT and CDR2 FQDESV (reference sequence). The CDR3 is CASTRNTEAFF. The CDR3 nucleotides read TGTGCCAGCACCAGAAACACTGAAGCTTTCTTT.

The V call is TRBV3-1 (or the pseudogene TRBV3-2), the J call TRBJ1-4, with no clear D. The CDR3 totals 15 residues. The V gene lost 0 bases and the J gene lost 6 bases, with 11 bases spanning the gap. Germline-derived CDR1 and CDR2 are LGHDT and YNNKEL (reference sequence). The CDR3 loop reads CASSQDSDSDEKLFF. CDR3 nucleotide sequence: TGTGCCAGCAGCCAAGATTCGGATAGCGATGAAAAACTGTTTTTT.

CDR3 amino acids: CASSQAGTSSGNTIYF. For the CDR3, the DNA is TGCGCCAGCAGCCAAGCCGGGACATCCTCTGGAAACACCATATATTTT. The chain couples TRBV4-3 to TRBJ1-3, with a weak D call TRBD1 (6 bases). Trimming took 1 base from V and 0 from J, leaving 10 bases between them. The CDR3 totals 16 residues. Germline assignment: CDR1 LGHNA and CDR2 YSLEER.

V and J are TRBV13 and TRBJ2-7, with a weak D call TRBD2 (7 bases). The CDR3 spans 15 residues. Trimming stripped 6 bases from V and 5 bases from J, with 20 bases between. Germline assignment: CDR1 PRHDT and CDR2 FYEKMQ (reference sequence). CDR3: CASRLRGGGFHEQYF. CDR3 DNA: TGTGCCAGCAGGTTACGAGGGGGAGGGTTCCACGAGCAGTACTTC.

This clone was seen a single time. The J gene is TRBJ2-4, the V gene TRBV15; 14 positions agree with TRBD2. Per the germline V gene, CDR1 is LNHNV and CDR2 is YYDKDF (reference sequence). This CDR3 is 18 amino acids long. V was clipped by 1 base and J by 1 base; unmatched bases: 3. CDR3 loop: CATSRARTSGGAKNIQYF. DNA of the CDR3: TGTGCCACCAGCAGAGCCCGGACTAGCGGGGGGGCCAAAAACATTCAGTACTTC.

This sequence joins TRBV28 and TRBJ2-7; 8 nucleotides agree with TRBD1. Germline CDR1 MDHEN, CDR2 SYDVKM. This CDR3 has 15 residues. Trimming took 3 bases from V and 2 from J; bases not matched to a gene: 6. The DNA of the CDR3 is TGTGCCAGCAGTTTTTTACGACAGGGGCCCTACGAGCAGTACTTC. Protein: CASSFLRQGPYEQYF.

The rearrangement links TRBV4-3 to TRBJ2-2; 9 bases align to TRBD2. Germline trimming cut 0 bases from V and 8 bases from J; bases unmatched to any gene: 7. The CDR3 is 16 amino acids. Germline V gene sequence: CDR1 LGHNA, CDR2 YSLEER. CDR3 sequence: CASSQDPPLAGGELFF. The CDR3 nucleotides are TGCGCCAGCAGCCAAGACCCTCCCCTAGCGGGGGGGGAGCTGTTTTTT.

The chain uses TRBV7-2 and TRBJ2-5; maybe TRBD2 (5 bases). With 7 bases removed from V and 5 bases from J, the gap between germline ends came to 20 bases. This CDR3 is 15 amino acids long. The V gene's germline CDR1 is SGHTA and CDR2 FQGNSA. The CDR3 bases are TGTGCCAGCACGGGATATGAGGAGTTGGGGGAGACCCAGTACTTC. This codes for CASTGYEELGETQYF.

This clone was recorded only once. V and J are TRBV7-9 and TRBJ2-7, with D tentatively TRBD1 (6 bases). CDR1 is SEHNR, CDR2 FQNEAQ, per germline (reference sequence). This CDR3 has 17 amino acids. V was trimmed by 2 bases and J by 0 bases, leaving 17 bases between them. In DNA, the CDR3 is TGTGCCAGCAGCTTAATAGGGGCCGGGACATCCTCCTACGAGCAGTACTTC. Protein sequence: CASSLIGAGTSSYEQYF.

The chain couples TRBV2 to TRBJ2-1; D remains unclear. The ends were cut back, 8 bases at V and 5 bases at J, with 13 bases in the middle. Germline CDR1 SNHLY, CDR2 FYNNEI. The CDR3 covers 13 residues. The CDR3 protein is CASRLSQNNEQFF. CDR3 coding DNA: TGTGCCAGCCGCCTTTCCCAGAACAATGAGCAGTTCTTC.

This clone showed up just once. V gene TRBV28 combines with J gene TRBJ2-5, with 12 bases fitting TRBD2. This CDR3 is built from 15 residues. Trimming took 3 bases from V and 4 from J; bases not matched to a gene: 3. Looked up from germline, CDR1 is MDHEN and CDR2 is SYDVKM. Here the CDR3 reads CASSLTSGSPETQYF. In DNA form, the CDR3 reads TGTGCCAGCAGTTTGACTAGCGGGAGTCCAGAGACCCAGTACTTC.

The chain has TRBV12-3 or TRBV12-4 and TRBJ2-1; 9 positions match TRBD1. V trimming: 6 bases; J trimming: 6 bases; junction bases outside the gene matches: 3. The CDR3 consists of 13 residues. The CDR3 spells CASRSTGGNEQFF. DNA for the CDR3: TGTGCCAGCAGGTCGACAGGGGGCAATGAGCAGTTCTTC.